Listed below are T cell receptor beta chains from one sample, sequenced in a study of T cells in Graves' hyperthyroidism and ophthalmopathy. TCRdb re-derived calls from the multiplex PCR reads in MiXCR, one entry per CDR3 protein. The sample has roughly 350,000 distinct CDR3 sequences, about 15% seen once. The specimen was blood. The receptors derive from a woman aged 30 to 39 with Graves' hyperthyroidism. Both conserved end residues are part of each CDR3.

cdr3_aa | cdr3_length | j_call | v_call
CASSFTGESYGYTF | 14 | TRBJ1-2 | TRBV28
CASSPGPNGQYGYTF | 15 | TRBJ1-2 | TRBV18
CASSEGQGPTDTQYF | 15 | TRBJ2-3 | TRBV2
CASSPGRPYGYTF | 13 | TRBJ1-2 | TRBV7-8
CASSLSGGQGKRGEQYF | 17 | TRBJ2-7 | TRBV7-8
CASSQRGRGDEQYF | 14 | TRBJ2-7 | TRBV4-2
CSARESSETQYF | 12 | TRBJ2-5 | TRBV20-1
CASSLNRLLAKNIQYF | 16 | TRBJ2-4 | TRBV18
CASSEALEPRTDTQYF | 16 | TRBJ2-3 | TRBV2
CASRPGAGVGAFF | 13 | TRBJ1-1 | TRBV28
CASSLFGTGPTDTQYF | 16 | TRBJ2-3 | TRBV5-8
CASSSRRKITDTQYF | 15 | TRBJ2-3 | TRBV28